This T cell receptor beta chain was identified during a study of T cell changes during pregnancy in multiple sclerosis. This CDR3 is built from 12 residues. V lost 3 bases and J 6 bases, leaving 9 bases between the germline ends. In germline, CDR1 is MNHEY, CDR2 SMNVEV (reference sequence). Produced via immunoSEQ multiplex PCR; TCRdb's table is partial and in-frame only. The sample has around 65,000 clones; 88% are singletons. This receptor was taken from a female donor with multiple sclerosis, enrolled in a pregnancy study. This sample comprised peripheral blood, obtained in the first trimester of pregnancy. The rearrangement uses TRBV27 and TRBJ2-7; D is possibly TRBD2 (6 bases). CDR3 in amino acids: CASSLGGGEQYF. CDR3 coding DNA: TGTGCCAGCAGTTTGGGAGGAGGCGAGCAGTACTTC.